Here is one T cell receptor (beta chain) with its context. This sample is part of a study of blood T cell repertoires in COVID-19. Study-wide context: COVID-19 samples from acute and convalescent phases originated in the United States, Italy and Spain.

Assay: immunoSEQ multiplex PCR; the TCRdb copy retains only in-frame clones and omits some. The table includes approximately 450,000 clones, roughly 87% detected once. The CDR3 is 14 residues long. Deletions cut 2 bases from V and 5 bases from J, with 11 bases between. From germline, CDR1 is SGDLS and CDR2 YYNGEE. The sequence came from a woman aged 18-29 years with acute COVID-19. V is TRBV9 and J is TRBJ1-5, with D unclear. The sample taken for sequencing was PBMCs or T cells enriched from blood (not recorded which). Here the CDR3 reads CASSVEVEDQPQHF. The CDR3 nucleotides are TGTGCCAGCAGCGTTGAGGTTGAAGATCAGCCCCAGCATTTT.